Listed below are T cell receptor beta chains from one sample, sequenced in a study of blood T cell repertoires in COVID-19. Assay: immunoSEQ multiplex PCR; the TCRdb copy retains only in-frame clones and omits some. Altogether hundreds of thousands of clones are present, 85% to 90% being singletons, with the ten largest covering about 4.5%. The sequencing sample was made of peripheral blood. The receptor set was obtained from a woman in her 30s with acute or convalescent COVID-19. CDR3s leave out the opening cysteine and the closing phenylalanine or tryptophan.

cdr3_aa: AWSVQSASNQPQH; v_call: TRBV30; j_call: TRBJ1-5
cdr3_aa: ASSTTGSWSPLH; v_call: TRBV28; j_call: TRBJ1-6
cdr3_aa: ASRGQGRNEQF; v_call: TRBV25-1; j_call: TRBJ2-1
cdr3_aa: ASHIGVNTGELF; v_call: TRBV5-4; j_call: TRBJ2-2
cdr3_aa: ASSLRGAHTEAF; v_call: TRBV27; j_call: TRBJ1-1
cdr3_aa: ASSSSRTGELF; v_call: TRBV19; j_call: TRBJ2-2
cdr3_aa: ASSQGPLYSNQPQH; v_call: TRBV4-2; j_call: TRBJ1-5
cdr3_aa: ASSYNRANTEAF; v_call: TRBV19; j_call: TRBJ1-1
cdr3_aa: ASSLRILTRGILGNEQF; v_call: TRBV7-8; j_call: TRBJ2-1
cdr3_aa: ASSQEALETQY; v_call: TRBV3-1/TRBV3-2; j_call: TRBJ2-5
cdr3_aa: ASSLAVNSYEQY; v_call: TRBV7-8; j_call: TRBJ2-7
cdr3_aa: ASSEGTGGSTDTQY; v_call: TRBV25-1; j_call: TRBJ2-3
cdr3_aa: ASSQSRRTQSFSNQPQH; v_call: TRBV23-1; j_call: TRBJ1-5